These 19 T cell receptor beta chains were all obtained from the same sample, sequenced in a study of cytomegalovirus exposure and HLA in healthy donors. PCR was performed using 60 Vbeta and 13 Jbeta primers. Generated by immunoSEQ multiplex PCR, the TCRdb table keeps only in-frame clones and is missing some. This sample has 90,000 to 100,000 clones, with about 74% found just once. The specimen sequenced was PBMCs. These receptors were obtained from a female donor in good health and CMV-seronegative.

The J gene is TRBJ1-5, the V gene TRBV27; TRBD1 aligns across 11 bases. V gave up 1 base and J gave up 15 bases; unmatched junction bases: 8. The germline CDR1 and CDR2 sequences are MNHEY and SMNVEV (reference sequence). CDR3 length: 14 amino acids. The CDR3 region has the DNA TGTGCCAGCAGTTTATGGACAGGGGGCCGGGACGTGCATTTT. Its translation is CASSLWTGGRDVHF.

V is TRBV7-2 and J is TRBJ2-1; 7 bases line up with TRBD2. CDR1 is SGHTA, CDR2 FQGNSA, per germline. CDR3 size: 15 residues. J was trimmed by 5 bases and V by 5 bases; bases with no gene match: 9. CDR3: CASSPLAAGNNEQFF. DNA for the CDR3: TGTGCCAGCAGCCCGCTAGCGGCAGGAAACAATGAGCAGTTCTTC.

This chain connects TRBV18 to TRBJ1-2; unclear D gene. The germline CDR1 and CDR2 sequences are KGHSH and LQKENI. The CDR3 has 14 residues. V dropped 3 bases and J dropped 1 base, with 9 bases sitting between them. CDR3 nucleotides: TGTGCCAGCTCACCTGATTCGGGTAACTATGGCTACACCTTC. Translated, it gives CASSPDSGNYGYTF. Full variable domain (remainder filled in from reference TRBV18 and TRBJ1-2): NAGVMQNPRHLVRRRGQEARLRCSPMKGHSHVYWYRQLPEEGLKFMVYLQKENIIDESGMPKERFSAEFPKEGPSILRIQQVVRGDSAAYFCASSPDSGNYGYTFGSGTRLTVV.

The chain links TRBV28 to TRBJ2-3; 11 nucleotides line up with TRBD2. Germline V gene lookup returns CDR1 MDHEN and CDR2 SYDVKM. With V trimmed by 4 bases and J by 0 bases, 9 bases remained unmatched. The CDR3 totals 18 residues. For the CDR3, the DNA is TGTGCCAGCAGTTCCTTACTAGCGGGAGCTGTGAGCACAGATACGCAGTATTTT. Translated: CASSSLLAGAVSTDTQYF.

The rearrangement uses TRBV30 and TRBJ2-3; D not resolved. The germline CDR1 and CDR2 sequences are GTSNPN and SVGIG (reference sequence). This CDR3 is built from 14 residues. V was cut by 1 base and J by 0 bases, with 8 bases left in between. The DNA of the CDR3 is TGTGCCTGGAGTGAACTAAGGAGCACAGATACGCAGTATTTT. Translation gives CAWSELRSTDTQYF.

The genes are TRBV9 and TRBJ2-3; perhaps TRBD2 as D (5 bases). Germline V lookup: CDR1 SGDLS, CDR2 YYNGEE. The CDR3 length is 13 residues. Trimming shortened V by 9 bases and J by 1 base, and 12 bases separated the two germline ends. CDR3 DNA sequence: TGTGCCATCTTTAGCGACCGCACAGATACGCAGTATTTT. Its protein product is CAIFSDRTDTQYF.

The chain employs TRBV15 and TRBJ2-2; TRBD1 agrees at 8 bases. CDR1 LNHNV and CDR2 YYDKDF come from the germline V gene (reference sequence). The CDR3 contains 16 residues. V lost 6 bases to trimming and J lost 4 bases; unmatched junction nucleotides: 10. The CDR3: CATRDPGGPVTGELFF. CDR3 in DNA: TGTGCCACCAGGGACCCAGGGGGCCCTGTCACCGGGGAGCTGTTTTTT.

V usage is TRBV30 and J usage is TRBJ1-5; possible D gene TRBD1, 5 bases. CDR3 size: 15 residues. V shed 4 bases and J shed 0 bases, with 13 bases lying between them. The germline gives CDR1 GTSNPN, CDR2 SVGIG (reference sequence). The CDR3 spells CAWTNGGLSNQPQHF. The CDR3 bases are TGTGCCTGGACAAACGGGGGACTTAGCAATCAGCCCCAGCATTTT. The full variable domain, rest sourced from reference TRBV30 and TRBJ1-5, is SQTIHQWPATLVQPVGSPLSLECTVEGTSNPNLYWYRQAAGRGLQLLFYSVGIGQISSEVPQNLSASRPQDRQFILSSKKLLLSDSGFYLCAWTNGGLSNQPQHFGDGTRLSIL.

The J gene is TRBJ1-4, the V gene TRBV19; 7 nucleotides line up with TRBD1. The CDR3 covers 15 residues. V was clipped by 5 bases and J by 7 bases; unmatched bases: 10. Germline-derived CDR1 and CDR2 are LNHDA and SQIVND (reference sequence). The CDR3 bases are TGTGCCAGTAGTCTCCGACAGGGAACGGGTGAAAAACTGTTTTTT. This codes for CASSLRQGTGEKLFF.

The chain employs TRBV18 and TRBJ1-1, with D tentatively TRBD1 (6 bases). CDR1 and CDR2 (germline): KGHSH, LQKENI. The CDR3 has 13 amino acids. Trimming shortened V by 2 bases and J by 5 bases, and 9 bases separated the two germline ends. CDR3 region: CASSPVRGTEAFF. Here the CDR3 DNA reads TGTGCCAGCTCACCAGTTAGGGGGACTGAAGCTTTCTTT.

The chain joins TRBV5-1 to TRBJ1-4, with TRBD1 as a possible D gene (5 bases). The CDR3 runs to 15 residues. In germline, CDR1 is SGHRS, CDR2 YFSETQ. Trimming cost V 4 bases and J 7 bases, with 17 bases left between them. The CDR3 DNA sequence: TGCGCCAGCAGCAGGGACTCGGGGCGTCGTGAAAAACTGTTTTTT. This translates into CASSRDSGRREKLFF.

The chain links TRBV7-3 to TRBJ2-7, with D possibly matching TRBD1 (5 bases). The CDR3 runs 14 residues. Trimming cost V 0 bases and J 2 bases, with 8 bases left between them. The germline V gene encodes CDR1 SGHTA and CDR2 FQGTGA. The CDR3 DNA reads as TGTGCCAGCAGCTTAACGGGGCAGACCTACGAGCAGTACTTC. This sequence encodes CASSLTGQTYEQYF.

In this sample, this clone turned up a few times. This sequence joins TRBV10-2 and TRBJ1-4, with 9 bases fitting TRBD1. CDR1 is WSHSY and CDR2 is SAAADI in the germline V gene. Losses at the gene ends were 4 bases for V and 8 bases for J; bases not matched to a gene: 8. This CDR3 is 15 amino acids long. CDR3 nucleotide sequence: TGCGCCAGCAGTGCTTTGGGACAGGGCCAGGAAAAACTGTTTTTT. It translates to CASSALGQGQEKLFF.

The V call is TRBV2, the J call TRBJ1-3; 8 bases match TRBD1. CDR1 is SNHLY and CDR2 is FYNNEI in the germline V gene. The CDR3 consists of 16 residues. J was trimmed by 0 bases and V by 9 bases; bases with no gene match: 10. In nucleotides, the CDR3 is TGTGCCAGTGGGACAGGCTCTACGGTCTCTGGAAACACCATATATTTT. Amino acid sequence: CASGTGSTVSGNTIYF.

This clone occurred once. The DNA for the CDR3 is TGTGCCAGCAGCGCCGAACTAAACCCCAATGAGCAGTTCTTC. Translated: CASSAELNPNEQFF. The chain is built from TRBV13 and TRBJ2-1; D call uncertain. Deletions cut 5 bases from V and 6 bases from J, with 14 bases between. The CDR3 is made up of 14 amino acids. Germline CDR1 PRHDT, CDR2 FYEKMQ (reference sequence). The full variable domain, completed using reference TRBV13 and TRBJ2-1, is AAGVIQSPRHLIKEKRETATLKCYPIPRHDTVYWYQQGPGQDPQFLISFYEKMQSDKGSIPDRFSAQQFSDYHSELNMSSLELGDSALYFCASSAELNPNEQFFGPGTRLTVL.

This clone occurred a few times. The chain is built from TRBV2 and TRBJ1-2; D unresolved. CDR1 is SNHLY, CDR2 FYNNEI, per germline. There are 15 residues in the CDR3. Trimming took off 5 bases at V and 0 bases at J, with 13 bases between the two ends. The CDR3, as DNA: TGTGCCAGCAGTCCCGGCAGGCGCGCTAACTATGGCTACACCTTC. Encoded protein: CASSPGRRANYGYTF. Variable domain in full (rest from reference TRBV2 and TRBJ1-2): EPEVTQTPSHQVTQMGQEVILRCVPISNHLYFYWYRQILGQKVEFLVSFYNNEISEKSEIFDDQFSVERPDGSNFTLKIRSTKLEDSAMYFCASSPGRRANYGYTFGSGTRLTVV.

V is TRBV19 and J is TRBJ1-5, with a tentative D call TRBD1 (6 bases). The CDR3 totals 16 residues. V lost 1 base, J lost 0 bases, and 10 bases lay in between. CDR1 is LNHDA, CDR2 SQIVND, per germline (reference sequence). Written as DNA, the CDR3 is TGTGCCAGTAGTATAGCATCAGGGGCTAGCAATCAGCCCCAGCATTTT. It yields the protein CASSIASGASNQPQHF.

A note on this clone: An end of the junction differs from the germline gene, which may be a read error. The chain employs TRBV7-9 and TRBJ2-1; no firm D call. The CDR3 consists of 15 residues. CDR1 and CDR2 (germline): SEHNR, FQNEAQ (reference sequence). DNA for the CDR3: TGTTCCAGCAGCTTAGTATTAGTTTTTTACAATGAGCAGTTCTTC. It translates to CSSSLVLVFYNEQFF. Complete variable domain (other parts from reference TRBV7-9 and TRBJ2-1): DTGVSQNPRHKITKRGQNVTFRCDPISEHNRLYWYRQTLGQGPEFLTYFQNEAQLEKSRLLSDRFSAERPKGSFSTLEIQRTEQGDSAMYLCSSSLVLVFYNEQFFGPGTRLTVL.

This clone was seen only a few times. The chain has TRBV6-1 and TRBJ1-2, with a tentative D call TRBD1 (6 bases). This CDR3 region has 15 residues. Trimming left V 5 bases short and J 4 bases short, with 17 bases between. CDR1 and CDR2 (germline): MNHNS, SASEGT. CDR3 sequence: CASSPNLQGVYGYTF. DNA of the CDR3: TGTGCCAGCAGTCCAAATCTACAGGGTGTCTATGGCTACACCTTC.